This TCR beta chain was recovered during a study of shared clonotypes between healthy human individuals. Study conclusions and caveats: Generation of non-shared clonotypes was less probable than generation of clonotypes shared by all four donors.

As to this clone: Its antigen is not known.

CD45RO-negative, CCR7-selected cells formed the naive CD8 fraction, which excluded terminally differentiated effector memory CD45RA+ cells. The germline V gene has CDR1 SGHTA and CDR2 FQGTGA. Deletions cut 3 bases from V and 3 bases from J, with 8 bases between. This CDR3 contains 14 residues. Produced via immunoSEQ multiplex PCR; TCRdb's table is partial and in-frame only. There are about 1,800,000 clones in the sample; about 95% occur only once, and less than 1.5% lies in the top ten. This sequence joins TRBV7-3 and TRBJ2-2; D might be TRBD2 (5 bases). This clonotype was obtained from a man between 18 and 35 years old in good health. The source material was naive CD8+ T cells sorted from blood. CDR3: CASSLEVDTGELFF. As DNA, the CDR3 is TGTGCCAGCAGCTTGGAGGTGGACACCGGGGAGCTGTTTTTT.